The 18 T cell receptor beta chains below come from one sample, sequenced in a study of blood T cell repertoires in COVID-19. Measured with immunoSEQ multiplex PCR; TCRdb has only the in-frame clones, and not every one. This repertoire shows 250,000 or so clones, roughly 86% found once; its top ten account for about 8.6%. The sequencing sample was made of peripheral blood. These receptors came from a man aged 35-49 years with active or convalescent COVID-19.

This chain joins TRBV27 and TRBJ2-5; possibly TRBD2 for D (6 bases). Germline CDR1 reads MNHEY; CDR2 reads SMNVEV (reference sequence). The CDR3 has 16 amino acids. Trimming removed 6 bases from V and 5 bases from J, with 22 bases in between. The CDR3 sequence: CASSSRPAGNVETQYF. The CDR3 DNA sequence: TGTGCCAGCAGCTCCCGACCGGCGGGAAATGTGGAGACCCAGTACTTC.

The genes are TRBV6-5 and TRBJ2-1; possible D gene TRBD2, 6 bases. This CDR3 is 14 amino acids long. Looked up from germline, CDR1 is MNHEY and CDR2 is SVGAGI. The V and J ends lost 2 bases and 6 bases respectively, with 11 bases between them. The CDR3 is CASSYGGSGNEQFF. DNA of the CDR3: TGTGCCAGCAGTTACGGGGGGAGTGGCAATGAGCAGTTCTTC.

This chain uses TRBV11-2 with TRBJ2-3; 8 bases fit TRBD2. The CDR3 is 15 amino acids. The ends lost 2 bases at V and 4 bases at J; junction bases unmatched: 5. The V gene's germline CDR1 is SGHAT and CDR2 FQNNGV. The CDR3 DNA sequence: TGTGCCAGCAGCTTAACGGGAGGGCCCGCAGATACGCAGTATTTT. Its protein product is CASSLTGGPADTQYF.

The V call is TRBV7-9, the J call TRBJ2-3; TRBD2 matches at 10 bases. Germline CDR1 and CDR2: SEHNR and FQNEAQ (reference sequence). V lost 1 base, J lost 5 bases, and 6 bases stayed unmatched. The CDR3 covers 16 residues. As DNA, the CDR3 is TGTGCCAGCAGCTTAGTGCTAGCGGGGGTTAGAGATACGCAGTATTTT. It yields the protein CASSLVLAGVRDTQYF.

The chain recombines TRBV7-3 with TRBJ2-1; possibly TRBD2 for D (5 bases). The CDR3 has 16 amino acids. Germline values: CDR1 SGHTA, CDR2 FQGTGA. The V and J ends lost 2 bases and 5 bases respectively, with 16 bases between them. The CDR3 DNA reads as TGTGCCAGCAGCTTAGGGTACGGGCTAGCAGACAATGAGCAGTTCTTC. The encoded protein is CASSLGYGLADNEQFF.

The chain combines TRBV4-1 with TRBJ1-5; D not resolved. Germline CDR1 reads MGHRA; CDR2 reads YSYEKL. The length of the CDR3 is 17 residues. V was trimmed by 0 bases and J by 0 bases, leaving 12 bases between them. CDR3 DNA sequence: TGCGCCAGCAGCCAAGATGATCGAGGTTATAGCAATCAGCCCCAGCATTTT. Its protein product is CASSQDDRGYSNQPQHF.

This clone was seen only once. The V call is TRBV30, the J call TRBJ1-6; 11 positions match TRBD1. Trimming took 2 bases from V and 9 from J; bases not matched to a gene: 6. Germline V gene lookup returns CDR1 GTSNPN and CDR2 SVGIG (reference sequence). This CDR3 region has 15 residues. The CDR3 coding sequence is TGTGCCTGGAGTCCCCGGACAGGGGGCGGTTCACCCCTCCACTTT. The encoded protein is CAWSPRTGGGSPLHF.

The rearrangement uses TRBV6-1 and TRBJ1-5; D is unresolved. The CDR3 sequence is 12 residues long. Per the germline V gene, CDR1 is MNHNS and CDR2 is SASEGT. The V end was cut by 1 base, the J end by 7 bases, with 5 bases between. The CDR3 DNA reads TGTGCCAGCAGTGAAGTGGAGCAGCCCCAGCATTTT. Translating it yields CASSEVEQPQHF.

The chain recombines TRBV2 with TRBJ2-5; D call uncertain. CDR1 and CDR2 from the germline V gene are SNHLY and FYNNEI. This CDR3 contains 11 residues. Trimming shortened V by 7 bases and J by 5 bases, and 8 bases separated the two germline ends. This CDR3 is CASISSETQYF. In DNA form, the CDR3 reads TGTGCCAGCATTTCTTCGGAGACCCAGTACTTC.

The chain links TRBV3-1 (or the pseudogene TRBV3-2) to TRBJ2-3; TRBD2 matches 11 bases. The CDR3 covers 18 residues. Germline CDR1 and CDR2: LGHDT and YNNKEL (reference sequence). The ends lost 3 bases at V and 7 bases at J; junction bases unmatched: 15. CDR3 region: CASSHRQTSGAPVNTQYF. Written as DNA, the CDR3 is TGTGCCAGCAGCCACCGACAGACTAGCGGGGCGCCGGTTAATACGCAGTATTTT.

The V gene is TRBV12-5, the J gene TRBJ2-3; 10 bases match TRBD1. Germline V gives CDR1 LGHNT, CDR2 FRNRAP. J was trimmed by 1 base and V by 5 bases; bases with no gene match: 6. There are 16 residues in the CDR3. The CDR3 loop reads CASGETGTGGTDTQYF. The CDR3 nucleotides read TGTGCTAGTGGTGAGACCGGGACAGGGGGCACAGATACGCAGTATTTT.

This chain connects TRBV23-1 to TRBJ1-5, with D possibly matching TRBD1 (5 bases). TRBV23-1 is recorded as an ORF, its role being uncertain. Trimming removed 0 bases from V and 4 bases from J, with 16 bases in between. This CDR3 contains 17 residues. The CDR3: CASSQSGSGGGNQPQHF. CDR3 DNA: TGCGCCAGCAGTCAATCGGGAAGCGGGGGGGGTAATCAGCCCCAGCATTTT.

The chain joins TRBV7-9 to TRBJ2-2, with D perhaps matching TRBD1 (6 bases). CDR1 and CDR2 (germline): SEHNR, FQNEAQ (reference sequence). The CDR3 sequence is 17 residues long. The V end was cut by 5 bases, the J end by 0 bases, with 16 bases between. For the CDR3, the DNA is TGTGCCAGCAGCCCCCATACGGGGACACCGAACACCGGGGAGCTGTTTTTT. Amino acids: CASSPHTGTPNTGELFF.

This chain joins TRBV4-2 and TRBJ1-2, with 9 bases fitting TRBD1. After removal of 1 base from V and 7 bases from J, the junction contained 7 bases not matched to a gene. CDR1 and CDR2 (germline): LGHNA, YNFKEQ. There are 15 residues in the CDR3. The CDR3 DNA is TGTGCCAGCAGCCAAGCGGACAGGGGAGGTGTTGGCTACACCTTC. Translated, it gives CASSQADRGGVGYTF.

This rearrangement joins TRBV27 to TRBJ2-1; 9 bases are shared with TRBD1. The germline V gene encodes CDR1 MNHEY and CDR2 SMNVEV (reference sequence). This CDR3 has 16 residues. Unmatched junction bases numbered 10, after V lost 5 bases and J lost 5 bases. The CDR3 spells CASSMEGTGSHNEQFF. CDR3 coding DNA: TGTGCCAGCAGTATGGAAGGGACAGGGTCCCACAATGAGCAGTTCTTC.

The rearrangement joins TRBV27 to TRBJ1-3; D is unclear. The V gene's germline CDR1 is MNHEY and CDR2 SMNVEV (reference sequence). V was shortened by 4 bases and J by 7 bases, with 14 bases between the two germline ends. CDR3 size: 14 residues. CDR3: CASSSNQLLNTIYF. CDR3 in DNA: TGTGCCAGCAGTTCGAATCAACTCCTGAACACCATATATTTT.

The genes are TRBV5-6 and TRBJ1-5, with D maybe TRBD1 (6 bases). This CDR3 comprises 15 residues. V was trimmed by 1 base and J by 1 base, leaving 9 bases between them. Germline CDR1 SGHDT, CDR2 YYEEEE. The CDR3 nucleotides are TGTGCCAGCAGCTTGTACAGGGAGAGCAATCAGCCCCAGCATTTT. It encodes CASSLYRESNQPQHF.

The chain has TRBV5-4 and TRBJ2-7, with D uncertain. CDR3 length: 15 amino acids. Germline lookup yields CDR1 SGHNT and CDR2 YYREEE (reference sequence). The V end lost 0 bases, the J end lost 0 bases, and 10 bases lay between the germline ends. CDR3 residues: CASSLEAGYSYEQYF. The CDR3 DNA is TGTGCCAGCAGCTTGGAGGCAGGTTACTCCTACGAGCAGTACTTC.